The T cell receptor (beta chain) under discussion was sequenced for a study of T cell responses to AZD1222 COVID-19 vaccine. General study results and limits: Nearly half of the spike-specific TCRs reportedly recognize variant regions that carry no mutations.

This clone was counted between two and nine times. Its antigen is as yet unknown. The CDR3 spans 16 residues. CDR1 is MNHNS and CDR2 is SASEGT in the germline V gene. V was cut by 0 bases and J by 1 base, with 13 bases left in between. Sequenced by immunoSEQ multiplex PCR; TCRdb stores in-frame clones only, minus some. The sample lists about 170,000 clones, approximately 90% occurring once. The source was peripheral blood, collected 28 days after the second dose of the MenACWY control vaccine. This receptor was obtained from an adult who received the MenACWY meningococcal vaccine as a control. This rearrangement joins TRBV6-1 to TRBJ2-7; D may match TRBD1 or TRBD2 (5 bases each). This CDR3 is CASSEARAKGSYEQYF. In DNA form, the CDR3 reads TGTGCCAGCAGTGAAGCGCGGGCGAAGGGGTCCTACGAGCAGTACTTC.